This T cell receptor beta chain comes out of a study of T-cell reconstitution after alpha-beta-depleted transplantation in children. The V gene's germline CDR1 is MDHEN and CDR2 SYDVKM. The V and J ends lost 3 bases and 8 bases respectively, with 8 bases between them. This CDR3 region has 12 residues. This clonotype showed up many times. The authors prepared the TCRbeta library with unique molecular identifiers. In TCRdb, the PCR reads were re-called with MiXCR into one record per CDR3 protein. Among 440,000 or so distinct CDR3 sequences listed, over 40% were seen once. The gene calls are TRBV28 and TRBJ2-1; D is undetermined. The source is a girl aged 2-10 years with aplastic anemia, due to receive a stem cell transplant. The sequenced sample was PBMCs, obtained before TCRalphabeta/CD19-depleted stem cell transplant. The CDR3 bases are TGTGCCAGCAGTTTGGTAGTCGATGAGCAGTTCTTC. Encoded protein: CASSLVVDEQFF.